The rows below give T cell receptor beta chains drawn from one sample of a study of Graves' ophthalmopathy and Graves' hyperthyroidism. A single record per CDR3 protein comes from TCRdb applying MiXCR to the multiplex PCR reads. Among about 370,000 distinct CDR3 sequences listed, approximately 18% were seen once. What was sequenced was peripheral blood. The receptors shown here come from an adult woman with stable Graves' hyperthyroidism. Each CDR3 is given with its conserved first and last residue.

>TRBV28|TRBJ2-7
CASSSRGTGGEQYF
>TRBV11-1|TRBJ2-4
CASSPSRLAGDKNIQYF
>TRBV12-3/TRBV12-4|TRBJ1-1
CASTFATNTEAFF
>TRBV20-1|TRBJ1-6
CSARILSGNSPLHF
>TRBV5-1|TRBJ2-7
CASSLLAGGPLDEQYF
>TRBV11-2|TRBJ2-2
CASSRHPGELFF
>TRBV12-3/TRBV12-4|TRBJ1-1
CASSLGTSPVNTEAFF
>TRBV5-1|TRBJ2-7
CASSWRATYEQYF
>TRBV10-2|TRBJ2-2
CASSEGLPFSGRHTGELFF
>TRBV7-2|TRBJ2-7
CASSLAGPGRQYF
>TRBV7-2|TRBJ1-1
CASSLVKYTEAFF
>TRBV28|TRBJ1-2
CASRLGPEYGYTF
>TRBV12-3/TRBV12-4|TRBJ2-2
CASSLIAGLAGELFF
>TRBV6-5|TRBJ1-6
CASSSWTSSSGDSPLHF
>TRBV18|TRBJ1-1
CASSYQFGQRWENTEAFF
>TRBV28|TRBJ2-5
CASVDAGQETQYF
>TRBV20-1|TRBJ2-7
CSAKGQVYYEQYF
>TRBV5-1|TRBJ2-7
CASSLSGAGGEQYF
>TRBV6-4|TRBJ2-2
CASSELGVENTGELFF
>TRBV6-1|TRBJ1-5
CASSPGVGLHF
>TRBV11-1|TRBJ2-5
CASSPGDRGGQETQYF
>TRBV12-3/TRBV12-4|TRBJ2-7
CASSLTGSGEQYF
>TRBV6-2/TRBV6-3|TRBJ2-7
CASSSRTEYEQYF
>TRBV29-1|TRBJ2-7
CSVTGQGRREQYF
>TRBV19|TRBJ2-2
CASSVRDRGLAGNTGELFF
>TRBV19|TRBJ1-1
CASSTVGTGKAEAFF
>TRBV11-2|TRBJ1-1
CASSNRRDSNFNTEAFF
>TRBV28|TRBJ2-7
CASSLDRVAYEQYF
>TRBV7-2|TRBJ2-7
CASSDGISAPYEQYF
>TRBV6-5|TRBJ1-1
CASSSRGGVYTEAFF
>TRBV11-2|TRBJ1-1
CASRSGQGTEAFF
>TRBV6-1|-
CASSGTSGSGWSQETQYF
>TRBV5-1|TRBJ1-1
CASMIGLGTEAFF
>TRBV27|TRBJ2-2
CASRQGSTGELFF
>TRBV6-2/TRBV6-3|TRBJ2-7
CASRTAGDASYEQYF
>TRBV11-2|TRBJ2-5
CASSPARASQETQYF
>TRBV18|TRBJ2-7
CASSTYTSGRAREQYF
>TRBV19|TRBJ2-7
CASSIGAGKLHYEQYF
>TRBV18|TRBJ2-2
CASSLTGGIGNTGELFF
>TRBV7-2|TRBJ2-5
CASSFDRAYQETQYF
>TRBV5-5|TRBJ1-2
CASAREWDNYGYTF
>TRBV7-7|TRBJ2-7
CASSLAQGHEQYF
>TRBV12-3/TRBV12-4|TRBJ2-7
CASSDSNSYEQYF
>TRBV9|TRBJ2-5
CASSAGTVGETQYF
>TRBV29-1|TRBJ1-2
CSVDKGANYGYTF
>TRBV7-9|TRBJ2-5
CASRTSGRALGETQYF
>TRBV19|TRBJ1-2
CASSMADREYYGYTF
>TRBV7-2|TRBJ1-1
CASSQGRGWDTVAFF
>TRBV6-1|TRBJ2-5
CASTTGQGWETQYF
>TRBV28|TRBJ1-5
CASRPTGGGQPQHF
>TRBV6-1|TRBJ2-7
CASSFQWGRYEQYF
>TRBV7-2|TRBJ2-7
CASSPLTGDSEQYF
>TRBV18|TRBJ2-7
CASTNRGVPYEQYF
>TRBV4-2|TRBJ1-2
CASSQEVAYGYTF
>TRBV7-6|TRBJ1-5
CASSEGAGNQPQHF
>TRBV7-9|TRBJ2-4
CASSSPGTGINIQYF
>TRBV7-2|TRBJ2-5
CASSLGRRRETQYF
>TRBV28|-
CASSSPRVGQFF
>TRBV12-3/TRBV12-4|TRBJ1-1
CASIGTGAEAFF
>TRBV28|TRBJ1-2
CASSRLPVQVPTSPDGYTF